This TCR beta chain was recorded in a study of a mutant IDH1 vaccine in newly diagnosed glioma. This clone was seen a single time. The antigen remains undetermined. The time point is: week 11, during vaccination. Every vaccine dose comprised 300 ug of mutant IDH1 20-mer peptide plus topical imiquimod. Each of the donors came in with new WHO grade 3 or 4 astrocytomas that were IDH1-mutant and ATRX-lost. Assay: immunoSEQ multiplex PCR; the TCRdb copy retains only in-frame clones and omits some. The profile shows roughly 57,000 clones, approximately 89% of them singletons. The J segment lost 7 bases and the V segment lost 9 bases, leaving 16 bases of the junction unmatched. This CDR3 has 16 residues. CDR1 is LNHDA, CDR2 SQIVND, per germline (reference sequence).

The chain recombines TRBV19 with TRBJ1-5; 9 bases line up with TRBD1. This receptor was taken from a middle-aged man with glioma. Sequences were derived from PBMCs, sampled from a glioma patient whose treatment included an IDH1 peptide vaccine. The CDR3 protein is CASHQPLQGAGQPQHF. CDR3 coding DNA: TGTGCCAGCCACCAGCCGCTACAGGGGGCAGGACAGCCCCAGCATTTT.